Shown below are 14 T cell receptor beta chains from a single sample sequenced in a study of T cell responses to AZD1222 COVID-19 vaccine. Sequencing was performed with immunoSEQ multiplex PCR; in TCRdb, only in-frame clones are kept and a portion is missing. The sample records 160,000 or so clones, roughly 90% being singletons. The material was peripheral blood, obtained 28 days after the second AZD1222 dose. The receptor source for this set is an adult who received the AZD1222 COVID-19 vaccine.

This chain connects TRBV19 to TRBJ1-2, with 7 positions matching TRBD1. The trim removed 6 bases at V and 4 bases at J, leaving 5 bases unmatched. CDR3 length equals 13 residues. Germline lookup yields CDR1 LNHDA and CDR2 SQIVND (reference sequence). Here the CDR3 DNA reads TGTGCCAGTAGGCAACAGGGGTTCTATGGCTACACCTTC. This translates into CASRQQGFYGYTF.

The gene calls are TRBV5-6 and TRBJ2-7, with 10 positions matching TRBD1. Germline CDR1 reads SGHDT; CDR2 reads YYEEEE. This CDR3 region has 14 residues. The V and J ends lost 0 bases and 4 bases, in that order; junction bases with no gene match: 1. The CDR3 DNA follows: TGTGCCAGCAGCTTGGCGGGACAGGGGTACGAGCAGTACTTC. This encodes CASSLAGQGYEQYF.

The CDR3 is CAWNSLGGYTF. Here the CDR3 DNA reads TGTGCCTGGAACTCGCTGGGAGGCTACACCTTC. J is TRBJ1-2 and V is TRBV30; D gene uncertain. Trimming took 4 bases from V and 8 from J, leaving 11 bases between them. Germline V lookup: CDR1 GTSNPN, CDR2 SVGIG (reference sequence). CDR3 length: 11 residues.

The gene calls are TRBV28 and TRBJ1-1; 8 positions agree with TRBD1. Germline CDR1 reads MDHEN; CDR2 reads SYDVKM. V lost 5 bases and J lost 1; bases outside the gene matches: 6. This CDR3 has 15 amino acids. The CDR3 DNA reads as TGTGCCAGCAGTACAGGGGGGGCAGGGAACACTGAAGCTTTCTTT. Amino acids: CASSTGGAGNTEAFF.

This rearrangement joins TRBV7-2 to TRBJ1-5; D unresolved. From germline, CDR1 is SGHTA and CDR2 FQGNSA. Trimming stripped 4 bases from V and 0 bases from J, with 4 bases between. The CDR3 extends over 13 amino acids. The CDR3 DNA reads as TGTGCCAGCAGCTCCTTTAGCAATCAGCCCCAGCATTTT. Protein product: CASSSFSNQPQHF.

The chain links TRBV7-3 to TRBJ2-1; the D is unclear. V was cut by 5 bases and J by 0 bases, with 5 bases left in between. CDR3 size: 13 residues. Germline assignment: CDR1 SGHTA and CDR2 FQGTGA. The CDR3: CASSLSSYNEQFF. The CDR3, as DNA: TGTGCCAGCAGCCTGAGCTCCTACAATGAGCAGTTCTTC.

This clone has only one observation. CDR3 loop: CASSNRDNSYNSPLHF. DNA for the CDR3: TGTGCCAGTAGTAACCGGGACAACTCCTATAATTCACCCCTCCACTTT. The V call is TRBV19, the J call TRBJ1-6, with D maybe TRBD1 (6 bases). The CDR3 is made up of 16 amino acids. Germline CDR1 and CDR2: LNHDA and SQIVND (reference sequence). The V end lost 4 bases, the J end lost 0 bases, and 10 bases lay between the germline ends.

The CDR3 nucleotides are TGTGCCAGCAGCCCCGTGACGGCATACAATGAGCAGTTCTTC. This gives the protein CASSPVTAYNEQFF. V and J are TRBV6-5 and TRBJ2-1; D gene ambiguous. The germline V and J ends were trimmed by 6 bases and 4 bases, with 13 bases remaining between them. Germline V CDR1 and CDR2: MNHEY, SVGAGI. The CDR3 spans 14 residues.

CDR3 loop: CASSGQMSNQPQHF. CDR3 in DNA: TGTGCCAGCAGCGGACAGATGTCCAATCAGCCCCAGCATTTT. The chain couples TRBV2 to TRBJ1-5; weak D call: TRBD1 (6 bases). Germline CDR1 SNHLY, CDR2 FYNNEI. This CDR3 is 14 amino acids long. Trimming removed 6 bases at V and 3 bases at J, with 12 bases between.

J is TRBJ2-5 and V is TRBV24-1; 9 nucleotides agree with TRBD2. The junction had 3 bases not matched to a gene; V was cut back by 0 bases and J by 5 bases. This CDR3 has 15 residues. Germline CDR1 reads KGHDR; CDR2 reads SFDVKD. The CDR3 spells CATSDLESGRETQYF. The CDR3 bases are TGTGCCACCAGTGATTTGGAAAGCGGGAGGGAGACCCAGTACTTC.

The chain links TRBV4-1 to TRBJ2-1; D call uncertain. The CDR3 loop spans 14 amino acids. Germline V CDR1 and CDR2: MGHRA, YSYEKL. V was trimmed by 4 bases and J by 0 bases, leaving 7 bases between them. The CDR3 bases are TGCGCCAGCAGCCCACAGAGCTCCTACAATGAGCAGTTCTTC. Amino acid sequence: CASSPQSSYNEQFF.

V is TRBV9 and J is TRBJ2-7, with D tentatively TRBD1 or TRBD2 (5 bases each). Deletions cut 4 bases from V and 2 bases from J, with 13 bases between. Germline V gives CDR1 SGDLS, CDR2 YYNGEE. The CDR3 extends over 14 amino acids. In DNA, the CDR3 is TGTGCCAGCAGCCCCGAGGGGATCCCCTACGAGCAGTACTTC. Its protein product is CASSPEGIPYEQYF.

V usage is TRBV5-1 and J usage is TRBJ1-1, with 8 positions matching TRBD1. Per the germline V gene, CDR1 is SGHRS and CDR2 is YFSETQ. Trimming at V came to 5 bases and at J to 1 base, leaving 7 bases not matched to a gene. This CDR3 region has 15 residues. CDR3 residues: CASSIPGQENTEAFF. As DNA, the CDR3 is TGCGCCAGCAGTATTCCGGGACAGGAGAACACTGAAGCTTTCTTT.

The table lists this clone with a count of one. CDR3 coding DNA: TGTGCCAGCAGCAACCGGGGACTTCAAGAGACCCAGTACTTC. Translation: CASSNRGLQETQYF. The chain joins TRBV11-2 to TRBJ2-5; D may be TRBD2 (6 bases). The ends were cut back, 5 bases at V and 2 bases at J, with 12 bases in the middle. CDR3 size: 14 residues. CDR1 SGHAT and CDR2 FQNNGV come from the germline V gene.